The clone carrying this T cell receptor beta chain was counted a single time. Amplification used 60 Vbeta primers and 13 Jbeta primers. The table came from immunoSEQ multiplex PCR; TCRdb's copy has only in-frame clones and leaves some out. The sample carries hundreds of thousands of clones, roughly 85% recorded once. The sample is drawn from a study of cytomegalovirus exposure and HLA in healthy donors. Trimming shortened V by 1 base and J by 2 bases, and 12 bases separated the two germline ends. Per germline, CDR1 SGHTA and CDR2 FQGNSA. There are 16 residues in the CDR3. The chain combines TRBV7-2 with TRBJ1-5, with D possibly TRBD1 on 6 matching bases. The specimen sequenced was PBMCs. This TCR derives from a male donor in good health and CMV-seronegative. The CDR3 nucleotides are TGTGCCAGCAGCTTAGAGACAGGTGGGGGCAATCAGCCCCAGCATTTT. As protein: CASSLETGGGNQPQHF.